The T cell receptor beta chain described here comes from a study of PD-1 blockade in classical Hodgkin lymphoma. Study details: A 3 mg/kg intravenous dose of nivolumab was received by patients every 2 weeks. Points from the study as a whole: Prior to therapy, complete responders displayed diversity much like that of newly diagnosed patients.

Comments on this clone: Antigen unknown.

Time point: cycle 4 day 1 (C4D1), after 6 weeks of nivolumab. All patients experienced relapse after autologous stem cell transplantation, and brentuximab vedotin exposure was variable. Starting with thawed PBMCs, CD4+ T cells were purified by magnetic negative selection. Libraries were prepared by immunoSEQ multiplex PCR; TCRdb keeps only in-frame clonotypes and omits some of them. The data contain under 25,000 clones, 72% of them singletons. The CDR3 totals 17 residues. Trimming took off 0 bases at V and 0 bases at J, with 12 bases between the two ends. CDR1 and CDR2 (germline): SGHDT, YYEEEE. This clonotype was sampled from a human donor with classical Hodgkin lymphoma. Sample: CD4+ T cells from blood, taken before the fourth cycle of nivolumab. The chain employs TRBV5-6 and TRBJ1-4; D not certain. The DNA for the CDR3 is TGTGCCAGCAGCTTGGTGACACCCAGTGCAACTAATGAAAAACTGTTTTTT. It translates to CASSLVTPSATNEKLFF.